The 9 T cell receptor beta chains reported below all come from one sample, sequenced in a study of blood T cell repertoires in COVID-19. TCRdb's table, derived via immunoSEQ multiplex PCR, lists solely in-frame clones and lacks some. This repertoire shows about 380,000 clones, more than 70% found once; its top ten account for 1% to 1.5%. Specimen: PBMCs or T cells enriched from blood (not recorded which). All receptors come from a man between 25 and 39 years old who had recovered from COVID-19.

The chain employs TRBV7-9 and TRBJ2-5; 12 bases align to TRBD2. Trimming removed 5 bases from V and 4 bases from J; junction bases left unmatched: 5. From germline, CDR1 is SEHNR and CDR2 FQNEAQ (reference sequence). This CDR3 contains 15 residues. Here the CDR3 reads CASSTSGGLAETQYF. Here the CDR3 DNA reads TGTGCCAGCAGCACTAGCGGGGGGTTAGCAGAGACCCAGTACTTC.

The gene calls are TRBV6-2 or TRBV6-3 and TRBJ2-4; 9 bases map to TRBD1. CDR3 length equals 18 residues. Unmatched junction bases numbered 11, after V lost 2 bases and J lost 3 bases. In germline, CDR1 is MNHEY, CDR2 SVGEGT. CDR3 in amino acids: CASSYPIQTGGDKNIQYF. The CDR3 DNA reads as TGTGCCAGCAGTTACCCTATACAGACAGGGGGAGACAAAAACATTCAGTACTTC.

Turning to this clone: The same CDR3 can be traced to other DNA sequences in this sample. The chain combines TRBV19 with TRBJ1-1; D may be TRBD1 (6 bases). The CDR3 is made up of 14 amino acids. Deletions cut 2 bases from V and 5 bases from J, with 12 bases between. The germline CDR1 and CDR2 sequences are LNHDA and SQIVND (reference sequence). The CDR3: CASSISGGGTEAFF. The CDR3 nucleotides are TGTGCCAGTAGTATATCGGGGGGCGGGACTGAAGCTTTCTTT.

This chain links TRBV1 with TRBJ2-7; TRBD2, as called in the table, went unchecked against the DNA. TRBV1 is recorded as a pseudogene. CDR3 size: 14 residues. Written as DNA, the CDR3 is TGCACCAGCAGCCTGTCGGGACTAGCGGGCGAGCAGTACTTC. Translation: CTSSLSGLAGEQYF.

The CDR3 reads CAGRRGRFKSTNEKLFF. Here the CDR3 DNA reads TGTGCCGGGCGCAGGGGTCGGTTTAAATCAACTAATGAAAAACTGTTTTTT. The chain links TRBV5-3 to TRBJ1-4; a weak D match, TRBD1 (6 bases). TRBV5-3 is marked as an open reading frame, function uncertain. The CDR3 loop spans 17 amino acids. V lost 10 bases, J lost 0 bases, and 22 bases lay in between.

CDR3 sequence (DNA): TGTGCCAGCAGGACGGGGGTCGGTTCCTACGAGCAGTACTTC. Translating it yields CASRTGVGSYEQYF. J is TRBJ2-7 and V is TRBV27, with D possibly being TRBD2 (6 bases). In germline, CDR1 is MNHEY, CDR2 SMNVEV (reference sequence). V lost 6 bases and J lost 1, with 13 bases in between. This CDR3 region has 14 residues.

In this sample, this clone turned up once. The chain is built from TRBV12-5 and TRBJ2-7; D might be TRBD2 (5 bases). V dropped 3 bases and J dropped 2 bases, with 17 bases sitting between them. The germline V gene encodes CDR1 LGHNT and CDR2 FRNRAP. The CDR3 runs 16 residues. The CDR3 coding sequence is TGTGCTAGTGGTTTTCCGAGGGCACCGCTGACCTACGAGCAGTACTTC. Residues: CASGFPRAPLTYEQYF.

The chain uses TRBV2 and TRBJ2-1; D gene unclear. The CDR3 loop spans 11 amino acids. Per the germline V gene, CDR1 is SNHLY and CDR2 is FYNNEI. Trimming stripped 7 bases from V and 6 bases from J, with 7 bases between. The CDR3 sequence: CASTAFNEQFF. The DNA of the CDR3 is TGTGCCAGCACAGCGTTCAATGAGCAGTTCTTC.

The chain employs TRBV7-6 and TRBJ2-1, with D hard to call. V dropped 1 base and J dropped 4 bases, with 5 bases sitting between them. There are 13 residues in the CDR3. From germline, CDR1 is SGHVS and CDR2 FNYEAQ. The CDR3 loop is CASSLDAYNEQFF. CDR3 DNA sequence: TGTGCCAGCAGCTTAGACGCGTACAATGAGCAGTTCTTC.